A single sample is the source of the 19 T cell receptor beta chains below, sequenced in a study of T cell responses to AZD1222 COVID-19 vaccine (TCRdb year 2021). This specimen's time point label, per the study, means: about 28 days (+/-7) after the second vaccine dose. Receptor amplification or capture employed the immunoSEQ multiplex PCR assay. The source is immuneACCESS, and TCRdb retained only in-frame sequences with V and J called. Part of the clones is not carried over; for the studies checked, unresolved V genes explain less than half of this, and the remainder is unexplained. The sample data list 180,000 or so clones, and 88% of these were observed just once. The biggest ten clones account for 25% to 30% of the sample. Sequencing was performed on peripheral blood, taken 28 days after the second AZD1222 dose. The receptors here all came from an adult who received the AZD1222 COVID-19 vaccine.

The rearrangement uses TRBV6-1 and TRBJ2-1, with a possible D match to TRBD1 (5 bases). Germline V gene data show CDR1 as MNHNS and CDR2 as SASEGT. Trimming removed 6 bases at V and 1 base at J, with 19 bases between. CDR3 length equals 17 residues. The CDR3 sequence is CASSERKAGQSYNEQFF. The DNA of the CDR3 is TGTGCCAGCAGCGAAAGGAAGGCAGGGCAATCCTACAATGAGCAGTTCTTC.

The chain couples TRBV18 to TRBJ2-7, with D maybe TRBD1 (7 bases). Trimming took 2 bases from V and 3 from J, leaving 14 bases between them. This CDR3 is built from 15 residues. The V gene's germline CDR1 is KGHSH and CDR2 LQKENI. CDR3 loop: CASSPSAGGLYEQYF. The CDR3 DNA reads as TGTGCCAGCTCACCATCGGCAGGGGGACTCTACGAGCAGTACTTC.

The chain is built from TRBV30 and TRBJ1-5, with D unclear. The ends were cut back, 2 bases at V and 0 bases at J, with 14 bases in the middle. The length of the CDR3 is 16 residues. Per the germline V gene, CDR1 is GTSNPN and CDR2 is SVGIG (reference sequence). CDR3 amino acids: CAWSPRADYSNQPQHF. CDR3 DNA: TGTGCCTGGAGTCCCCGGGCCGATTATAGCAATCAGCCCCAGCATTTT.

The V gene is TRBV30, the J gene TRBJ2-7; no firm D call. This CDR3 spans 14 amino acids. In germline, CDR1 is GTSNPN, CDR2 SVGIG (reference sequence). V was clipped by 4 bases and J by 6 bases, with 19 bases between them. The DNA for the CDR3 is TGTGCCTGGAATACCGGGCTAGTGGGTACCGAGCAGTACTTC. Residues: CAWNTGLVGTEQYF. Combining the CDR3 with reference TRBV30 and TRBJ2-7 gives the whole variable domain SQTIHQWPATLVQPVGSPLSLECTVEGTSNPNLYWYRQAAGRGLQLLFYSVGIGQISSEVPQNLSASRPQDRQFILSSKKLLLSDSGFYLCAWNTGLVGTEQYFGPGTRLTVT.

The chain joins TRBV19 to TRBJ1-5, with 8 bases aligning to TRBD1. V shed 6 bases and J 9 bases; nucleotides not matched to a gene: 7. CDR1 is LNHDA, CDR2 SQIVND, per germline (reference sequence). The CDR3 is 13 residues long. The CDR3 reads CASRDREGRPQHF. The CDR3 nucleotides are TGTGCCAGTAGGGACAGGGAAGGTCGGCCCCAGCATTTT.

The V call is TRBV7-2, the J call TRBJ1-2; the D is unclear. Germline V CDR1 and CDR2: SGHTA, FQGNSA. V was shortened by 1 base and J by 4 bases, with 10 bases between the two germline ends. The length of the CDR3 is 14 residues. Here the CDR3 reads CASSLVSPSYGYTF. CDR3 sequence (DNA): TGTGCCAGCAGCTTAGTGTCACCCTCCTATGGCTACACCTTC.

The chain recombines TRBV19 with TRBJ1-1, with no clear D. Germline CDR1 and CDR2: LNHDA and SQIVND (reference sequence). The V gene lost 4 bases and the J gene lost 5 bases, with 8 bases spanning the gap. The CDR3 totals 12 residues. The CDR3 DNA follows: TGTGCCAGTAGTAAACAGAAAACTGAAGCTTTCTTT. It encodes CASSKQKTEAFF.

This clone was detected a few times. The chain employs TRBV27 and TRBJ1-4, with 8 nucleotides matching TRBD1. The CDR3 length is 14 residues. Trimming took 6 bases from V and 7 from J; bases not matched to a gene: 7. Germline assignment: CDR1 MNHEY and CDR2 SMNVEV (reference sequence). The CDR3 is CASRYQGASEKLFF. In DNA form, the CDR3 reads TGTGCCAGCAGATACCAGGGGGCGAGTGAAAAACTGTTTTTT.

The chain combines TRBV10-3 with TRBJ2-7; D gene ambiguous. CDR1 and CDR2 from the germline V gene are ENHRY and SYGVKD. The CDR3 consists of 11 residues. The V and J ends lost 0 bases and 6 bases respectively, with 3 bases between them. The DNA for the CDR3 is TGTGCCATCAGTGAGTCGTCCGAGCAGTACTTC. Encoded protein: CAISESSEQYF.

The rearrangement links TRBV7-3 to TRBJ2-1; 7 nucleotides agree with TRBD1. The CDR3 is made up of 13 amino acids. CDR1 is SGHTA, CDR2 FQGTGA, per germline. Trimming took 3 bases from V and 9 from J; bases not matched to a gene: 5. CDR3 amino acids: CASSFRQGAEQFF. The CDR3 DNA reads TGTGCCAGCAGCTTCCGACAGGGCGCTGAGCAGTTCTTC. The whole variable domain, remainder taken from reference TRBV7-3 and TRBJ2-1, is GAGVSQTPSNKVTEKGKYVELRCDPISGHTALYWYRQSLGQGPEFLIYFQGTGAADDSGLPNDRFFAVRPEGSVSTLKIQRTERGDSAVYLCASSFRQGAEQFFGPGTRLTVL.

V and J are TRBV5-1 and TRBJ2-3; D not certain. Germline assignment: CDR1 SGHRS and CDR2 YFSETQ. The CDR3 sequence is 15 residues long. V was pared by 3 bases and J by 1 base, with 12 bases between. CDR3 DNA sequence: TGCGCCAGCAGCTACGCTCACTCGGGCACAGATACGCAGTATTTT. Translating it yields CASSYAHSGTDTQYF.

The chain couples TRBV5-1 to TRBJ1-2, with 8 bases that match TRBD1. Unmatched junction bases numbered 7, after V lost 0 bases and J lost 6 bases. CDR1 SGHRS and CDR2 YFSETQ come from the germline V gene. The CDR3 has 15 residues. CDR3 sequence: CASSLGWTGSDGYTF. For the CDR3, the DNA is TGCGCCAGCAGCTTGGGTTGGACAGGGTCCGATGGCTACACCTTC.

Note on this clone: Within the sample, other DNA sequences also encode this same CDR3. V gene TRBV7-9 combines with J gene TRBJ1-1; D unresolved. Trimming took 2 bases from V and 1 from J, leaving 8 bases between them. This CDR3 is 14 amino acids long. Germline V gene data show CDR1 as SEHNR and CDR2 as FQNEAQ (reference sequence). The CDR3 DNA reads TGTGCCAGCAGCTTAATCCCAGAGAACACTGAAGCTTTCTTT. Protein product: CASSLIPENTEAFF. The variable domain in full, completed from reference TRBV7-9 and TRBJ1-1, reads DTGVSQNPRHKITKRGQNVTFRCDPISEHNRLYWYRQTLGQGPEFLTYFQNEAQLEKSRLLSDRFSAERPKGSFSTLEIQRTEQGDSAMYLCASSLIPENTEAFFGQGTRLTVV.

This clone came up a few times. The V call is TRBV5-1, the J call TRBJ2-7; D ambiguous. Germline assignment: CDR1 SGHRS and CDR2 YFSETQ. The CDR3 has 14 residues. The ends were cut back, 2 bases at V and 3 bases at J, with 12 bases in the middle. This CDR3 reads CASSLSLADYEQYF. Written as DNA, the CDR3 is TGCGCCAGCAGCTTATCCCTCGCCGACTACGAGCAGTACTTC.

The DNA of the CDR3 is TGTGCCAGCAGCTTAGCACAGGGGGCGGACGAGCAGTACTTC. It translates to CASSLAQGADEQYF. The chain couples TRBV7-9 to TRBJ2-7; TRBD1 matches at 9 bases. Trimming cost V 0 bases and J 5 bases; bases outside gene matches: 2. CDR1 SEHNR and CDR2 FQNEAQ come from the germline V gene (reference sequence). This CDR3 is built from 14 residues.

J is TRBJ2-1 and V is TRBV5-1, with 9 nucleotides matching TRBD1. Per germline, CDR1 SGHRS and CDR2 YFSETQ. The CDR3 totals 15 residues. V was clipped by 4 bases and J by 9 bases; unmatched bases: 11. DNA of the CDR3: TGCGCCAGCAGCAGTTCCGGACAGGGGTTCACTGAGCAGTTCTTC. This codes for CASSSSGQGFTEQFF.

The chain employs TRBV19 and TRBJ2-5; TRBD2 matches at 11 bases. V dropped 2 bases and J dropped 1; count of bases not matched to a gene: 3. This CDR3 has 16 residues. CDR1 and CDR2 (germline): LNHDA, SQIVND (reference sequence). The CDR3 reads CASSIIAGGSQETQYF. For the CDR3, the DNA is TGTGCCAGTAGTATAATAGCGGGAGGGTCCCAAGAGACCCAGTACTTC.

The chain combines TRBV4-3 with TRBJ2-7; TRBD1 is a possible D gene (6 bases). The CDR3 spans 15 residues. The V end lost 2 bases, the J end lost 0 bases, and 11 bases lay between the germline ends. Germline assignment: CDR1 LGHNA and CDR2 YSLEER. CDR3 nucleotide sequence: TGCGCCAGCAGCCAAATCGACAGGACCTCCTACGAGCAGTACTTC. This sequence encodes CASSQIDRTSYEQYF.

The CDR3 loop reads CASSPRQSSYNSPLHF. The CDR3 DNA reads as TGTGCCAGCAGCCCACGGCAGAGCTCCTATAATTCACCCCTCCACTTT. This chain links TRBV3-1 (or the pseudogene TRBV3-2) with TRBJ1-6, with unresolved D. There are 16 residues in the CDR3. The germline CDR1 and CDR2 sequences are LGHDT and YNNKEL (reference sequence). Trimming took off 4 bases at V and 0 bases at J, with 10 bases between the two ends.